This T cell receptor (beta chain) is from a study of cytomegalovirus exposure and HLA in healthy donors. Study as a whole: HLA-typed donors were the source of about 85 million unique TCRs held in an early data release.

Researchers ran the PCR with 60 Vbeta and 13 Jbeta primers. Libraries were prepared by immunoSEQ multiplex PCR; TCRdb keeps only in-frame clonotypes and omits some of them. The table lists approximately 82,000 clones, about 70% of them singletons. The trim removed 7 bases at V and 3 bases at J, leaving 5 bases unmatched. The CDR3 is made up of 15 amino acids. CDR1 and CDR2 (germline): MDHEN, SYDVKM. The receptor comes from a woman aged 45-59 years in good health and CMV-seropositive. This sequence joins TRBV28 and TRBJ2-2; 10 nucleotides agree with TRBD2. Source material: PBMCs. DNA of the CDR3: TGTGCCAGCACCCTAGCGGGAGATGACACCGGGGAGCTGTTTTTT. Residues: CASTLAGDDTGELFF.